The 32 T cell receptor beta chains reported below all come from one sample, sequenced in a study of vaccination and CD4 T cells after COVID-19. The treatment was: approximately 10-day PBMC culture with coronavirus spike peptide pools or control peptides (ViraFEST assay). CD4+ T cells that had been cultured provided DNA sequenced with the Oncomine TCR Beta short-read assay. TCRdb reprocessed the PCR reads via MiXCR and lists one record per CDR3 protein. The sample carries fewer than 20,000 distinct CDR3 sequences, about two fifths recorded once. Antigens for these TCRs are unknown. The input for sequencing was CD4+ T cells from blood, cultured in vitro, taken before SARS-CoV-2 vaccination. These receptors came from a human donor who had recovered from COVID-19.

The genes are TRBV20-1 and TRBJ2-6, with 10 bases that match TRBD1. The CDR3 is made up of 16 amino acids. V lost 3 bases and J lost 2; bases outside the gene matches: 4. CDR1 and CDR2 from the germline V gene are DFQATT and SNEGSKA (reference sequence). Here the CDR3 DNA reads TGCAGTGCTAGTTCTGGGACAGGGGCTGGGGCCAACGTCCTGACTTTC. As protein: CSASSGTGAGANVLTF.

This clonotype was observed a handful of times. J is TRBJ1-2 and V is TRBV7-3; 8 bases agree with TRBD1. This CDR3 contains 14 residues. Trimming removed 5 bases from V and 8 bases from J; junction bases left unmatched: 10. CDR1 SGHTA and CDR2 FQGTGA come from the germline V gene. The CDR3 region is CASSPMTGVAGYTF. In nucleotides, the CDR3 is TGTGCCAGCAGCCCCATGACAGGGGTCGCGGGCTACACCTTC. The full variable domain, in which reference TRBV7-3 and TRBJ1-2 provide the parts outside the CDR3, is GAGVSQTPSNKVTEKGKYVELRCDPISGHTALYWYRQSLGQGPEFLIYFQGTGAADDSGLPNDRFFAVRPEGSVSTLKIQRTERGDSAVYLCASSPMTGVAGYTFGSGTRLTVV.

Here the CDR3 DNA reads TGTGCCAGTAGCGTCAGGGGGCCAGAGGACACCATATATTTT. Its translation is CASSVRGPEDTIYF. V and J are TRBV19 and TRBJ1-3, with 8 positions matching TRBD1. V shed 6 bases and J 8 bases; nucleotides not matched to a gene: 9. The germline V gene encodes CDR1 LNHDA and CDR2 SQIVND (reference sequence). CDR3 length: 14 residues.

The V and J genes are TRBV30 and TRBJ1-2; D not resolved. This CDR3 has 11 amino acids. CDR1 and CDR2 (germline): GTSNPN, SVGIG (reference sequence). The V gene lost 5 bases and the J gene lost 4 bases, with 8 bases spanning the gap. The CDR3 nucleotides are TGTGCCTGGGGATCGGCCTATGGCTACACCTTC. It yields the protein CAWGSAYGYTF.

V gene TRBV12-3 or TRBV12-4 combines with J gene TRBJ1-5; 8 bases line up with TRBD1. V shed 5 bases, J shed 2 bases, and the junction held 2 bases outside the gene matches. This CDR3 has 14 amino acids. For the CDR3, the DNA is TGTGCCAGCAGTCCGACAGGGGGCAATCAGCCCCAGCATTTT. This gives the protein CASSPTGGNQPQHF.

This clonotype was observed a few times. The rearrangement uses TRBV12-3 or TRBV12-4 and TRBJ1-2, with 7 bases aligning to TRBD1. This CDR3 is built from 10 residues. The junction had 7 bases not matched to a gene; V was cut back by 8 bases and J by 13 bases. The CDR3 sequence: CASGRQGATF. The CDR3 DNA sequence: TGTGCCAGCGGACGACAGGGAGCCACCTTC.

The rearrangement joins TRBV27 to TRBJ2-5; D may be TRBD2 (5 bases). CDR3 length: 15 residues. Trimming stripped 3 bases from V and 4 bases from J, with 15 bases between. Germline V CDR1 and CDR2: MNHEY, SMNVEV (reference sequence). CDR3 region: CASSFFGKKGETQYF. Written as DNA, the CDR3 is TGTGCCAGCAGTTTTTTCGGGAAAAAAGGAGAGACCCAGTACTTC.

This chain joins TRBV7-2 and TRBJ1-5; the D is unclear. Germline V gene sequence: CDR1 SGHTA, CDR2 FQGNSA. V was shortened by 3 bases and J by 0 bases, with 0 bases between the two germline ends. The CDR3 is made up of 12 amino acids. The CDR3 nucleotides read TGTGCCAGCAGCTTTAGCAATCAGCCCCAGCATTTT. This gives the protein CASSFSNQPQHF.

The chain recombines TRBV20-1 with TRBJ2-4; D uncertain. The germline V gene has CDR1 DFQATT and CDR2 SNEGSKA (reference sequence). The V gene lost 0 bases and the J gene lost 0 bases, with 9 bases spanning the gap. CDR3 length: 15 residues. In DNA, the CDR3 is TGCAGTGCTAGAGATCCATCCTTAGCCAAAAACATTCAGTACTTC. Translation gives CSARDPSLAKNIQYF.

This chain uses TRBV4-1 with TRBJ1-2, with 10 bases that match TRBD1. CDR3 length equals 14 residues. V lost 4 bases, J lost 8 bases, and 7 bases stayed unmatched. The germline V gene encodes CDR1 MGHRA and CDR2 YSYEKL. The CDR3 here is CASSLRQGAGGYTF. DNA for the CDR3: TGCGCCAGCAGCCTTCGACAGGGGGCGGGAGGCTACACCTTC.

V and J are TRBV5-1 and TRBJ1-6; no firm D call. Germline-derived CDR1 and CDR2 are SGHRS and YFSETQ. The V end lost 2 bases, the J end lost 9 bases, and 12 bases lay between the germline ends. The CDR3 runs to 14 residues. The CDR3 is CASSFGVISSPLHF. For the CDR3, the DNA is TGCGCCAGCAGCTTCGGAGTTATTAGTTCACCCCTCCACTTT. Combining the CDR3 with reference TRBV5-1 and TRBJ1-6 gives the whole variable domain KAGVTQTPRYLIKTRGQQVTLSCSPISGHRSVSWYQQTPGQGLQFLFEYFSETQRNKGNFPGRFSGRQFSNSRSEMNVSTLELGDSALYLCASSFGVISSPLHFGNGTRLTVT.

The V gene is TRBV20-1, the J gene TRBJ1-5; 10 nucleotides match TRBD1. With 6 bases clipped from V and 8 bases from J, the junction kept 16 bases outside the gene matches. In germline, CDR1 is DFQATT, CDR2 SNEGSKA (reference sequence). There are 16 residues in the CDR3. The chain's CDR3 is CSATIPGQGLVEPQHF. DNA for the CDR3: TGCAGTGCCACGATTCCGGGACAGGGGCTTGTAGAGCCCCAGCATTTT.

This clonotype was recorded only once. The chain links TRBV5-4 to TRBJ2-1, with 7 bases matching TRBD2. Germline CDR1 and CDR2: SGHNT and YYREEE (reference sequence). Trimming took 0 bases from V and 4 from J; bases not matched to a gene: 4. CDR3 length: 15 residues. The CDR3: CASSLDGGGYNEQFF. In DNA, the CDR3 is TGTGCCAGCAGCTTGGATGGCGGGGGTTACAATGAGCAGTTCTTC.

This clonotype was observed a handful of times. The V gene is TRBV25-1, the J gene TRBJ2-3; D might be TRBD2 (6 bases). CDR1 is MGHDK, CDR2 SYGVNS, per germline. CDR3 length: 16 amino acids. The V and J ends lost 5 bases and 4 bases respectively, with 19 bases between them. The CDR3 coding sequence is TGTGCCAGCAGTACTCGAGTCGGGAGTATCTCAGATACGCAGTATTTT. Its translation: CASSTRVGSISDTQYF.

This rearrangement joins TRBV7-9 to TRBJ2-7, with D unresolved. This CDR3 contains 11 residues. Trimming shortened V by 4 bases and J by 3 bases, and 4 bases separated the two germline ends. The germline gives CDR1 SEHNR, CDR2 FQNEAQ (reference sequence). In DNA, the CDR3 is TGTGCCAGCAGCTCTTACTACGAGCAGTACTTC. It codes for CASSSYYEQYF.

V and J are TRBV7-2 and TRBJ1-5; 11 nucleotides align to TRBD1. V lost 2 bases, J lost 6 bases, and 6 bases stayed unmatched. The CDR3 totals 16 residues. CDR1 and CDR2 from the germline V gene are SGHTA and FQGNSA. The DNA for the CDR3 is TGTGCCAGCAGCTTAAACGGACAGGGGGCTTTTCAGCCCCAGCATTTT. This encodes CASSLNGQGAFQPQHF.

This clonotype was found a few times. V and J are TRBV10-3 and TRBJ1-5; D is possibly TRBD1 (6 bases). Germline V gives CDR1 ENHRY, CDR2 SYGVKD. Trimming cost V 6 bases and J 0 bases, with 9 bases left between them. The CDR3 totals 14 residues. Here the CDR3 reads CAISRQVSNQPQHF. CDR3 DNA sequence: TGTGCCATCAGCAGACAGGTTAGCAATCAGCCCCAGCATTTT.

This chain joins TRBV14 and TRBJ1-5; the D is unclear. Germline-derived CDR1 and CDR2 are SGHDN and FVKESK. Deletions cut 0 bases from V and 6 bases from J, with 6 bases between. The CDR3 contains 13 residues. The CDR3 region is CASSQEMGQPQHF. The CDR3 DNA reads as TGTGCCAGCAGCCAAGAGATGGGTCAGCCCCAGCATTTT.

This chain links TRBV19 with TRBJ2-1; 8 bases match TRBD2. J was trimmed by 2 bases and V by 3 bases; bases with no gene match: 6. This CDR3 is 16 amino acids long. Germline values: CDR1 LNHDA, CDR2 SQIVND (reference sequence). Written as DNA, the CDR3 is TGTGCCAGTAGTATGCAAGGGACTAGTCCCTACAATGAGCAGTTCTTC. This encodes CASSMQGTSPYNEQFF.

The CDR3 sequence: CASSNYLGGELFF. DNA for the CDR3: TGTGCCAGCAGCAACTACCTAGGCGGGGAGCTGTTTTTT. The chain recombines TRBV11-1 with TRBJ2-2, with unresolved D. The V and J ends lost 5 bases and 7 bases respectively, with 11 bases between them. Looked up from germline, CDR1 is SGHAT and CDR2 is FQDESV (reference sequence). The CDR3 sequence is 13 residues long.

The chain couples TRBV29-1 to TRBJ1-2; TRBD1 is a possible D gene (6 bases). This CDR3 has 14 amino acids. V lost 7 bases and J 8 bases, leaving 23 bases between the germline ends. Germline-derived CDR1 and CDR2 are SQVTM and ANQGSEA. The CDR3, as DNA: TGCAGCGCCGCCCTCGGGGGGGGCGCGAGGGGCTACACCTTC. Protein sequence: CSAALGGGARGYTF.

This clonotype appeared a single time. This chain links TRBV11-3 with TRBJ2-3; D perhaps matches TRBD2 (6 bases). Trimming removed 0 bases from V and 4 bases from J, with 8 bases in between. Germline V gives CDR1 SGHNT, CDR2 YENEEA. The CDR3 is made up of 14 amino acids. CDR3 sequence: CASSLEGEADTQYF. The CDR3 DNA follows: TGTGCCAGCAGCTTAGAGGGGGAGGCAGATACGCAGTATTTT. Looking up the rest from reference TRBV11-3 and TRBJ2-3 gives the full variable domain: EAGVVQSPRYKIIEKKQPVAFWCNPISGHNTLYWYLQNLGQGPELLIRYENEEAVDDSQLPKDRFSAERLKGVDSTLKIQPAELGDSAVYLCASSLEGEADTQYFGPGTRLTVL.

The CDR3 protein is CASSQWYRGPVKETQYF. The DNA for the CDR3 is TGTGCCAGCAGCCAGTGGTATCGGGGGCCCGTTAAGGAGACCCAGTACTTC. The V call is TRBV14, the J call TRBJ2-5; D tentatively reads TRBD1 or TRBD2 (6 bases each). The germline V and J ends were trimmed by 3 bases and 5 bases, with 22 bases remaining between them. Germline lookup yields CDR1 SGHDN and CDR2 FVKESK. The CDR3 spans 17 residues.

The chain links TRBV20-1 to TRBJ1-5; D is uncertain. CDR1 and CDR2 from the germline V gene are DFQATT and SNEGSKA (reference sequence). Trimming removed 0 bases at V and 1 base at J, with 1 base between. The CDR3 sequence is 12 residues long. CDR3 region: CSARESNQPQHF. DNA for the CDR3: TGCAGTGCTAGAGAGAGCAATCAGCCCCAGCATTTT.

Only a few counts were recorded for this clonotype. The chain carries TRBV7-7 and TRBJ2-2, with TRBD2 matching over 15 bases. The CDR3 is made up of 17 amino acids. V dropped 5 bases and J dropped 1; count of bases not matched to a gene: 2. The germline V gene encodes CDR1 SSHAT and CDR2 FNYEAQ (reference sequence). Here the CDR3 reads CASSRTSGGVNTGELFF. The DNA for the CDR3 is TGTGCCAGCAGCCGGACTAGCGGGGGGGTGAACACCGGGGAGCTGTTTTTT.

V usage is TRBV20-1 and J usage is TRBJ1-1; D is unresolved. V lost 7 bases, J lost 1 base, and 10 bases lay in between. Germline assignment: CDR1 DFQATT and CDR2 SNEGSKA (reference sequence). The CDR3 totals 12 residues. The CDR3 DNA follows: TGCAGTGTCAGTCAAGGGAACACTGAAGCTTTCTTT. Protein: CSVSQGNTEAFF.

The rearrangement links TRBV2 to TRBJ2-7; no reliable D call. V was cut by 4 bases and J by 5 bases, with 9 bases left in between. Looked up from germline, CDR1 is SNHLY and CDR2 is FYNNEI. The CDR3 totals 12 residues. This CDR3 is CASSVETDEQYF. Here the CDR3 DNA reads TGTGCCAGCAGTGTCGAGACGGACGAGCAGTACTTC.

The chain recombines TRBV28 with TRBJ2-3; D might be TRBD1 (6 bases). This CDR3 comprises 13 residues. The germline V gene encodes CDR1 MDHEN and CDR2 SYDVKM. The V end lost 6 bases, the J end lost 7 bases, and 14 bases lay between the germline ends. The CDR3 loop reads CASSAPGEHTQYF. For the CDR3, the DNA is TGTGCCAGCAGCGCCCCAGGGGAGCATACGCAGTATTTT.

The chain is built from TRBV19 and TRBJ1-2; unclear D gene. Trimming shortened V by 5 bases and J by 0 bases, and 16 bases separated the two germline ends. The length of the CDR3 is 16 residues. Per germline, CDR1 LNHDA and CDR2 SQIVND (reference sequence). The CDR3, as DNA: TGTGCCAGTAGTCCGGTGGGCACAGTATCTAACTATGGCTACACCTTC. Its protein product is CASSPVGTVSNYGYTF.

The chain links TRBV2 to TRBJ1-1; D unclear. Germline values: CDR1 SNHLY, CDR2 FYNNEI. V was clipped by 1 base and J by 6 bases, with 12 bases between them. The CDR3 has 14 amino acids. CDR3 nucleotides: TGTGCCAGCAGTGAAGATCGCCTTCTCCCTGAAGCTTTCTTT. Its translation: CASSEDRLLPEAFF.

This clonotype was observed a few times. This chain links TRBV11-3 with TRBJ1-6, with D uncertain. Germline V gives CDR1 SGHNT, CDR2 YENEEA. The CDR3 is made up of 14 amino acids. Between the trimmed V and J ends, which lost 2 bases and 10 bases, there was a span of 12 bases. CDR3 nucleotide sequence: TGTGCCAGCAGCTTACATGTCATAGGATCACCCCTCCACTTT. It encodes CASSLHVIGSPLHF. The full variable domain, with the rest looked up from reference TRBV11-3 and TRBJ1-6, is EAGVVQSPRYKIIEKKQPVAFWCNPISGHNTLYWYLQNLGQGPELLIRYENEEAVDDSQLPKDRFSAERLKGVDSTLKIQPAELGDSAVYLCASSLHVIGSPLHFGNGTRLTVT.

CDR3 DNA: TGTGCCACCAGTGATTTGAGGCCGCGACAGGAAAAAGACGAGCAGTACTTC. Residues: CATSDLRPRQEKDEQYF. The genes are TRBV24-1 and TRBJ2-7; D perhaps matches TRBD1 (6 bases). Trimming removed 0 bases at V and 5 bases at J, with 19 bases between. The CDR3 runs to 17 residues. The germline gives CDR1 KGHDR, CDR2 SFDVKD.